A single sample gave rise to the 21 T cell receptor beta chains below, sequenced in a study of molecular identifiers for immune sequencing clone quantification. TCRdb reprocessed the PCR reads via MiXCR and lists one record per CDR3 protein. This sample has 100,000 or so distinct CDR3 sequences, with under 40% found just once. Sequenced material: naive CD8+ T cells from blood, with Jurkat cell RNA spiked in. The subset denotes: FACS-sorted CD8+CD4-CCR7+CD45RA+ naive T cells. These receptors all come from a human donor in good health. Some libraries in this study had Jurkat cell RNA spiked in.

The chain carries TRBV6-1 and TRBJ2-3; D not certain. Deletions cut 2 bases from V and 0 bases from J, with 12 bases between. Germline CDR1 and CDR2: MNHNS and SASEGT. This CDR3 contains 16 residues. The CDR3 sequence is CASSETQAPSTDTQYF. CDR3 DNA sequence: TGTGCCAGCAGTGAAACCCAGGCCCCTAGCACAGATACGCAGTATTTT.

This clonotype has just a few counts. The chain carries TRBV27 and TRBJ2-7, with D tentatively TRBD1 (6 bases). CDR3 length equals 15 residues. In germline, CDR1 is MNHEY, CDR2 SMNVEV (reference sequence). V lost 1 base and J 4 bases, leaving 14 bases between the germline ends. CDR3 amino acids: CASSLWAGDPYEQYF. The CDR3 nucleotides read TGTGCCAGCAGTTTATGGGCAGGGGACCCTTACGAGCAGTACTTC.

The chain recombines TRBV20-1 with TRBJ2-7, with 10 bases lining up with TRBD2. The CDR3 runs 19 residues. Germline V gene data show CDR1 as DFQATT and CDR2 as SNEGSKA (reference sequence). The V and J ends lost 0 bases and 0 bases, in that order; junction bases with no gene match: 14. CDR3 residues: CSARDRLAGVRSSSYEQYF. CDR3 nucleotide sequence: TGCAGTGCTAGAGATCGGCTAGCGGGAGTACGGTCAAGCTCCTACGAGCAGTACTTC.

This clonotype was observed many times. The chain uses TRBV13 and TRBJ1-5; 8 nucleotides line up with TRBD1. The CDR3 length is 15 residues. Trimming at V came to 4 bases and at J to 7 bases, leaving 9 bases not matched to a gene. Germline V gives CDR1 PRHDT, CDR2 FYEKMQ (reference sequence). The CDR3 sequence is CASSSSGGFGQPQHF. The CDR3 coding sequence is TGTGCCAGCAGCTCGTCAGGGGGCTTCGGGCAGCCCCAGCATTTT.

The rearrangement links TRBV9 to TRBJ1-1; D remains ambiguous. The germline CDR1 and CDR2 sequences are SGDLS and YYNGEE. This CDR3 spans 13 amino acids. Trimming removed 3 bases from V and 1 base from J, with 7 bases in between. The CDR3, as DNA: TGTGCCAGCAGCGACACAGCGAACACTGAAGCTTTCTTT. Its translation is CASSDTANTEAFF.

About this clonotype: This may be a read error: a much more frequent sequence differs by one nucleotide. The genes are TRBV29-1 and TRBJ2-3; TRBD2 matches 8 bases. Unmatched junction bases numbered 6, after V lost 1 base and J lost 3 bases. CDR3 length equals 15 residues. The germline gives CDR1 SQVTM, CDR2 ANQGSEA. DNA for the CDR3: TGCAGCGTTGAAGCGCGGGGGGCGAGGACAGATACGCAGTATTTT. This sequence encodes CSVEARGARTDTQYF.

Comments on this clonotype: A much more abundant neighbour one base away suggests this may be a read error. Since the CDR3 does not end with the conserved phenylalanine or tryptophan, this likely comes from a read error. The J gene is TRBJ2-3, the V gene TRBV18; D is unclear. The CDR3 has 15 residues. Germline assignment: CDR1 KGHSH and CDR2 LQKENI. Trimming left V 2 bases short and J 0 bases short, with 9 bases between. The CDR3: CASSPGAHSTDTQYI. The CDR3 DNA is TGTGCCAGCTCACCAGGAGCCCATAGCACAGATACGCAGTATATT.

This sequence joins TRBV3-1 and TRBJ2-7; D may be TRBD2 (5 bases). The CDR3 extends over 20 amino acids. V lost 3 bases, J lost 0 bases, and 27 bases lay in between. Germline V lookup: CDR1 LGHDT, CDR2 YNNKEL (reference sequence). The CDR3 reads CASSQADIVEIGMLSYEQYF. CDR3 DNA: TGTGCCAGCAGCCAGGCTGATATTGTTGAGATCGGGATGCTCTCCTACGAGCAGTACTTC.

This clonotype was counted only a few times. The CDR3 loop reads CSASATSGAYEQYF. Written as DNA, the CDR3 is TGCAGTGCTAGTGCGACTAGCGGGGCCTACGAGCAGTACTTC. J is TRBJ2-7 and V is TRBV20-1; TRBD2 agrees at 11 bases. The CDR3 sequence is 14 residues long. The V and J ends lost 3 bases and 2 bases, in that order; junction bases with no gene match: 3. CDR1 and CDR2 (germline): DFQATT, SNEGSKA (reference sequence).

This clonotype has a handful of counts. The rearrangement uses TRBV25-1 and TRBJ1-6; possibly TRBD1 for D (5 bases). This CDR3 is built from 16 residues. Germline values: CDR1 MGHDK, CDR2 SYGVNS. The V end was cut by 4 bases, the J end by 5 bases, with 15 bases between. The CDR3 DNA follows: TGTGCCAGCAGTGCCCAAGGGAGGGGAAATAATTCACCCCTCCACTTT. Its protein product is CASSAQGRGNNSPLHF.

In this sample, this clonotype turned up a few times. The CDR3 reads CASSLTPGQGYSGANVLTF. The CDR3 nucleotides are TGTGCCAGCAGCTTAACGCCGGGACAGGGCTACTCTGGGGCCAACGTCCTGACTTTC. The gene calls are TRBV11-2 and TRBJ2-6; 9 bases line up with TRBD1. The CDR3 is made up of 19 amino acids. From germline, CDR1 is SGHAT and CDR2 FQNNGV. V was pared by 2 bases and J by 0 bases, with 8 bases of the junction left unmatched.

Concerning this clonotype: A much bigger clone sits one base away, suggesting this may be a read error. This chain joins TRBV9 and TRBJ1-1; 7 positions match TRBD1. With V trimmed by 5 bases and J by 8 bases, 12 bases remained unmatched. This CDR3 comprises 14 residues. CDR1 and CDR2 (germline): SGDLS, YYNGEE. The CDR3, as DNA: TGTGCCAGCAGACCTCCGACAGGGCGGAAGGAAGCTTTCTTT. This gives the protein CASRPPTGRKEAFF.

This chain joins TRBV5-1 and TRBJ1-1, with 7 bases fitting TRBD1. The germline CDR1 and CDR2 sequences are SGHRS and YFSETQ. J gave up 2 bases and V 6 bases, and 4 bases lay outside the gene matches. The CDR3 has 13 amino acids. Here the CDR3 reads CASNRQGNTEAFF. DNA of the CDR3: TGCGCCAGCAACCGACAGGGAAACACTGAAGCTTTCTTT.

Note on this clonotype: The junction does not match germline at one end; this may be a read error. V usage is TRBV9 and J usage is TRBJ2-3, with D tentatively TRBD1 (5 bases). There are 14 residues in the CDR3. From germline, CDR1 is SGDLS and CDR2 YYNGEE. CDR3 bases: TGTGCCAGCAGAGTAGCAGCAGGGCCAGATACGCAGTATTTT. It translates to CASRVAAGPDTQYF. The full variable domain, rest sourced from reference TRBV9 and TRBJ2-3, is DSGVTQTPKHLITATGQRVTLRCSPRSGDLSVYWYQQSLDQGLQFLIQYYNGEERAKGNILERFSAQQFPDLHSELNLSSLELGDSALYFCASRVAAGPDTQYFGPGTRLTVL.

The sample holds many counts of this clonotype. J is TRBJ2-1 and V is TRBV4-2; the D gene could be TRBD1 or TRBD2 (5 bases each). V lost 2 bases and J 2 bases, leaving 7 bases between the germline ends. Germline CDR1 is LGHNA and CDR2 is YNFKEQ. This CDR3 is built from 14 residues. DNA for the CDR3: TGTGCCAGCAGCCAACGAGGGGCCTACAATGAGCAGTTCTTC. Translating it yields CASSQRGAYNEQFF.

V usage is TRBV28 and J usage is TRBJ2-2; D is unclear. The V and J ends lost 3 bases and 5 bases respectively, with 10 bases between them. This CDR3 comprises 14 residues. Germline V gene lookup returns CDR1 MDHEN and CDR2 SYDVKM. CDR3 in DNA: TGTGCCAGCAGTTTTAGAGATCCTACCGGGGAGCTGTTTTTT. Translation gives CASSFRDPTGELFF.

This clonotype was observed many times. V usage is TRBV7-2 and J usage is TRBJ2-3; tentatively, D is TRBD1 or TRBD2 (5 bases each). The V and J ends lost 4 bases and 6 bases respectively, with 11 bases between them. Germline V gene sequence: CDR1 SGHTA, CDR2 FQGNSA. This CDR3 has 13 amino acids. The CDR3 DNA is TGTGCCAGCAGCTCCCTTGGGGGTGATACGCAGTATTTT. It translates to CASSSLGGDTQYF.

A word on this clonotype: This could be a read error, since a much larger clone is one nucleotide away. The V gene is TRBV13, the J gene TRBJ1-5; D is undetermined. This CDR3 is built from 13 residues. The germline gives CDR1 PRHDT, CDR2 FYEKMQ (reference sequence). DNA for the CDR3: TGTGCCAGCAGCTTAGGCGTTTATCAGCCCCAGCTTTTT. It translates to CASSLGVYQPQLF.

The chain is built from TRBV4-3 and TRBJ2-3, with D possibly TRBD2 on 5 matching bases. The germline CDR1 and CDR2 sequences are LGHNA and YSLEER. V lost 0 bases to trimming and J lost 3 bases, with 13 bases between them. CDR3 size: 16 residues. CDR3 amino acids: CASSQDAAGGTDTQYF. As DNA, the CDR3 is TGCGCCAGCAGCCAAGATGCTGCAGGAGGAACAGATACGCAGTATTTT.

This clonotype has a single count. The chain couples TRBV13 to TRBJ2-1, with a tentative D call TRBD1 (5 bases). The CDR3 sequence is 16 residues long. Germline lookup yields CDR1 PRHDT and CDR2 FYEKMQ (reference sequence). Between the trimmed V and J ends, which lost 0 bases and 7 bases, there was a span of 16 bases. CDR3 in DNA: TGTGCCAGCAGCTTAGGAGGGGAACTGGTCGGAAATGAGCAGTTCTTC. This codes for CASSLGGELVGNEQFF.

The DNA of the CDR3 is TGTGCCAGCAGTTATTTAGCGGAAGAGACCCAGTACTTC. It translates to CASSYLAEETQYF. The V and J genes are TRBV6-5 and TRBJ2-5, with a weak D call TRBD2 (6 bases). Germline V gene lookup returns CDR1 MNHEY and CDR2 SVGAGI. Trimming pared 3 bases from V and 3 bases from J, leaving 8 bases between. CDR3 length: 13 residues.